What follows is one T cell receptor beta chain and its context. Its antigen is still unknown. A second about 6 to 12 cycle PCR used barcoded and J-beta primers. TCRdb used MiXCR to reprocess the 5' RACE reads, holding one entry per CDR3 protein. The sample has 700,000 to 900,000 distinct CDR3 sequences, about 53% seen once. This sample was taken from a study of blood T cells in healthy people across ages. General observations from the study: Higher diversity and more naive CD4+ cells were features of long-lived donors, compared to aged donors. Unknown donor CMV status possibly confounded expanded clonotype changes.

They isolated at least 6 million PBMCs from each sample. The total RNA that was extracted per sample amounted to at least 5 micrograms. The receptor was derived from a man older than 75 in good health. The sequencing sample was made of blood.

In DNA, the CDR3 is TGTGCCAGCAGTGAAGGTAGTAGCCGAGAGACCCAGTACTTC. Translation: CASSEGSSRETQYF. V and J are TRBV6-1 and TRBJ2-5; D is ambiguous. Germline CDR1 MNHNS, CDR2 SASEGT. Trimming removed 1 base from V and 4 bases from J, with 10 bases in between. CDR3 size: 14 residues.